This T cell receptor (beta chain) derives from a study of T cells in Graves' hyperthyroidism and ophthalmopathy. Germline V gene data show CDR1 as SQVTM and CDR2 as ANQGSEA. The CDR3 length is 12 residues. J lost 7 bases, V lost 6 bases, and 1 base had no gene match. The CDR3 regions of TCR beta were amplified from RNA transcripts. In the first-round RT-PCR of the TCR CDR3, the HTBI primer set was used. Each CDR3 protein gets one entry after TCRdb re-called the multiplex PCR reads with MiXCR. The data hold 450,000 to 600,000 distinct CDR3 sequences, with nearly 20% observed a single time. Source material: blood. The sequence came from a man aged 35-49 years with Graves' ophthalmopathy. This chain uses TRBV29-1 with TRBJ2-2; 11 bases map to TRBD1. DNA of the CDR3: TGCAGCGTGGGGACAGGGGGCGGGGAGCTGTTTTTT. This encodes CSVGTGGGELFF.